This T cell receptor (beta chain) comes out of a study of CD8+CD57+ T cells in acquired aplastic anemia. Overall study: Across the sorted CD4+ and CD8+ cells, DNA amounts averaged roughly 3 ug. Study observations and caveats: In common between the patients and the controls were some 29 CD8+ CDR3 sequences.

As concerns this clonotype: Its antigen is unidentified.

CDR3 length: 13 residues. Deletions cut 6 bases from V and 4 bases from J, with 12 bases between. CDR1 and CDR2 from the germline V gene are LNHDA and SQIVND (reference sequence). Template material for TCR beta VDJ and CDR3 profiling consisted of genomic DNA. Via MiXCR, TCRdb re-called the reads, giving one row per CDR3 protein. The table records 150,000 or so distinct CDR3 sequences, roughly half of them present only once. Those patients picked for sequencing had displayed CD8+CD57+ cell expansion on flow cytometry. Every patient was diagnosed with severe acquired aplastic anemia. The blood sampling took place in patients who had so far received no therapy.

The sample was sorted CD4+, CD8+, or CD8+CD57+ T cells (not recorded which) from PBMCs. This receptor was identified in a human donor with aplastic anemia. The chain recombines TRBV19 with TRBJ2-5; perhaps TRBD2 as D (6 bases). CDR3 protein: CASRITGVETQYF. The CDR3 DNA sequence: TGTGCCAGTAGAATTACGGGAGTAGAGACCCAGTACTTC.